This T cell receptor beta chain was recorded in a study of T cells in narcolepsy. Study-wide background: Enrolled donors included narcolepsy type 1 or type 2 patients and healthy controls. General observations from the study: Autoreactive clone sequences were missing from some blood memory CD4+ repertoires. Same-patient CSF and blood CD4+ T cell clonotypes included HCRT-specific and TRIB2-specific autoreactive ones. Reportedly, autoreactive clonotypes were serially detected in patients' blood but not controls'.

Germline V gene sequence: CDR1 SNHLY, CDR2 FYNNEI. The CDR3 covers 11 residues. Unmatched junction bases numbered 0, after V lost 7 bases and J lost 4 bases. On this clone itself: What it recognizes is unknown.

Data came from immunoSEQ multiplex PCR; TCRdb stores just in-frame clones and leaves some out. The data contain tens of thousands of clones, around three quarters of them singletons. J is TRBJ1-2 and V is TRBV2, with 7 bases matching TRBD1. Sequencing used memory (CD45RA-) CD4+ T cells from blood. The sequence derives from a human donor in good health. As DNA, the CDR3 is TGTGCCAGCACAGGGGGCTATGGCTACACCTTC. Amino acid sequence: CASTGGYGYTF.